The 18 T cell receptor beta chains in this list originate from one sample, sequenced in a study of OX40 agonist ivuxolimab in advanced cancers. TCRdb's table, derived via immunoSEQ multiplex PCR, lists solely in-frame clones and lacks some. The table shows tens of thousands of clones, with roughly 93% occurring only once. This specimen was CD4+ or CD8+ T cells sorted from blood, taken in a trial of the OX40 agonist ivuxolimab. The receptor source for this set is an adult with an advanced solid tumor such as melanoma, head and neck, liver or kidney cancer.

This chain joins TRBV9 and TRBJ2-3, with D hard to call. Germline loops: CDR1 SGDLS, CDR2 YYNGEE. Between the trimmed V and J ends, which lost 0 bases and 0 bases, there was a span of 8 bases. The CDR3 loop spans 15 amino acids. The chain's CDR3 is CASSVGVRSTDTQYF. CDR3 in DNA: TGTGCCAGCAGCGTAGGAGTCCGAAGCACAGATACGCAGTATTTT. Supplemented by reference TRBV9 and TRBJ2-3, the full variable domain reads DSGVTQTPKHLITATGQRVTLRCSPRSGDLSVYWYQQSLDQGLQFLIQYYNGEERAKGNILERFSAQQFPDLHSELNLSSLELGDSALYFCASSVGVRSTDTQYFGPGTRLTVL.

The chain has TRBV30 and TRBJ2-1; D ambiguous. Germline assignment: CDR1 GTSNPN and CDR2 SVGIG (reference sequence). Trimming shortened V by 2 bases and J by 7 bases, and 6 bases separated the two germline ends. The CDR3 is 11 amino acids. The CDR3 region has the DNA TGTGCCTGGAGTTACGGGAATGAGCAGTTCTTC. Amino acids: CAWSYGNEQFF.

This clone has a single count. V usage is TRBV11-2 and J usage is TRBJ2-5, with 7 bases matching TRBD2. The germline V gene has CDR1 SGHAT and CDR2 FQNNGV. J lost 4 bases, V lost 2 bases, and 4 bases had no gene match. The CDR3 has 14 residues. The CDR3 sequence is CASSLRAGVETQYF. CDR3 in DNA: TGTGCCAGCAGCTTACGCGCGGGAGTAGAGACCCAGTACTTC.

This chain connects TRBV6-5 to TRBJ1-4; D gene unclear. Germline CDR1 reads MNHEY; CDR2 reads SVGAGI. V gave up 0 bases and J gave up 5 bases, with 10 bases separating them. The CDR3 contains 15 residues. The CDR3 DNA is TGTGCCAGCAGTTACTCGTCGCGGTACAATGAAAAACTGTTTTTT. It codes for CASSYSSRYNEKLFF.

The chain carries TRBV27 and TRBJ2-1; D is ambiguous. V lost 2 bases and J lost 4, with 21 bases in between. The CDR3 sequence is 18 residues long. Germline CDR1 is MNHEY and CDR2 is SMNVEV (reference sequence). The CDR3 loop reads CASSLDPWSAGVYNEQFF. The CDR3 nucleotides are TGTGCCAGCAGTTTAGATCCATGGAGCGCTGGGGTTTACAATGAGCAGTTCTTC.

The genes are TRBV7-9 and TRBJ2-7; a weak D match, TRBD2 (5 bases). This CDR3 has 14 amino acids. Trimming stripped 4 bases from V and 5 bases from J, with 15 bases between. Germline CDR1 reads SEHNR; CDR2 reads FQNEAQ (reference sequence). The CDR3 sequence: CASSYFKDGNEQYF. CDR3 DNA sequence: TGTGCCAGCAGCTATTTCAAGGACGGGAACGAGCAGTACTTC.

J is TRBJ2-1 and V is TRBV28, with 8 bases fitting TRBD2. Germline trimming cut 7 bases from V and 0 bases from J; bases unmatched to any gene: 5. This CDR3 has 15 amino acids. Germline V gives CDR1 MDHEN, CDR2 SYDVKM. The CDR3 loop is CASKGGRSSYNEQFF. The CDR3 DNA reads as TGTGCCAGCAAGGGCGGGAGGAGCTCCTACAATGAGCAGTTCTTC.

The chain carries TRBV7-2 and TRBJ2-5; D gene unclear. Trimming left V 5 bases short and J 5 bases short, with 15 bases between. The CDR3 sequence is 14 residues long. The germline CDR1 and CDR2 sequences are SGHTA and FQGNSA. The chain's CDR3 is CASSLLVGSETQYF. CDR3 bases: TGTGCCAGCAGCCTTTTAGTAGGGTCGGAGACCCAGTACTTC.

The chain joins TRBV14 to TRBJ2-4, with 12 bases aligning to TRBD2. Trimming took 5 bases from V and 8 from J; bases not matched to a gene: 7. Germline CDR1 is SGHDN and CDR2 is FVKESK. The CDR3 extends over 15 amino acids. CDR3 in amino acids: CASSETSGRSHIQYF. The CDR3 DNA sequence: TGTGCCAGCAGCGAAACTAGCGGGAGGTCGCACATTCAGTACTTC.

The chain carries TRBV28 and TRBJ2-7; the D is unclear. V lost 0 bases and J 2 bases, leaving 11 bases between the germline ends. CDR1 MDHEN and CDR2 SYDVKM come from the germline V gene. CDR3 size: 15 residues. The CDR3 spells CASSLWSRPPYEQYF. In nucleotides, the CDR3 is TGTGCCAGCAGTTTATGGTCCAGGCCCCCCTACGAGCAGTACTTC.

The V gene is TRBV28, the J gene TRBJ1-5; 11 bases are a match to TRBD1. J gave up 10 bases and V 5 bases, and 16 bases lay outside the gene matches. There are 17 residues in the CDR3. Germline CDR1 reads MDHEN; CDR2 reads SYDVKM. The CDR3 DNA reads as TGTGCCAGCAGTCGAATAAAGGGACAGGGGGGTTTTCAACCCCAGCATTTT. Protein: CASSRIKGQGGFQPQHF.

The chain combines TRBV4-1 with TRBJ2-1; D remains ambiguous. CDR1 MGHRA and CDR2 YSYEKL come from the germline V gene. V was trimmed by 2 bases and J by 7 bases, leaving 3 bases between them. The CDR3 spans 11 residues. CDR3 nucleotide sequence: TGCGCCAGCAGCCAATGGAATGAGCAGTTCTTC. Amino acid sequence: CASSQWNEQFF.

V is TRBV4-1 and J is TRBJ2-7; 11 bases fit TRBD2. This CDR3 contains 14 residues. Losses at the gene ends were 5 bases for V and 6 bases for J; bases not matched to a gene: 6. Germline lookup yields CDR1 MGHRA and CDR2 YSYEKL. The CDR3 bases are TGCGCCAGCAGCACACTAGCGGGAGTGGCCGAGCAGTACTTC. The encoded protein is CASSTLAGVAEQYF.

This clone occurred once. The chain joins TRBV7-9 to TRBJ1-2; 9 bases align to TRBD1. Germline V gene data show CDR1 as SEHNR and CDR2 as FQNEAQ (reference sequence). The CDR3 is 17 residues long. The V segment lost 2 bases and the J segment 2 bases; nucleotides outside the gene matches: 9. The CDR3 nucleotides read TGTGCCAGCAGCTTAACGGACAGGGGATATCTCAACTATGGCTACACCTTC. It encodes CASSLTDRGYLNYGYTF.

The chain carries TRBV7-2 and TRBJ1-2; D unclear. Germline V gene lookup returns CDR1 SGHTA and CDR2 FQGNSA. Trimming removed 2 bases at V and 5 bases at J, with 18 bases between. The CDR3 covers 16 residues. The DNA for the CDR3 is TGTGCCAGCAGCTTAACCCCCCCGAACCCTCTTTATGGCTACACCTTC. As protein: CASSLTPPNPLYGYTF.

The chain combines TRBV19 with TRBJ1-1; no clear D. Germline CDR1 is LNHDA and CDR2 is SQIVND (reference sequence). The CDR3 length is 12 residues. Between the trimmed V and J ends, which lost 7 bases and 0 bases, there was a span of 6 bases. This CDR3 reads CASIGLNTEAFF. The CDR3 nucleotides read TGTGCCAGTATCGGGTTGAACACTGAAGCTTTCTTT. The full variable domain, in which reference TRBV19 and TRBJ1-1 provide the parts outside the CDR3, is DGGITQSPKYLFRKEGQNVTLSCEQNLNHDAMYWYRQDPGQGLRLIYYSQIVNDFQKGDIAEGYSVSREKKESFPLTVTSAQKNPTAFYLCASIGLNTEAFFGQGTRLTVV.

The chain carries TRBV7-8 and TRBJ2-7, with 7 bases matching TRBD2. The CDR3 has 15 amino acids. Germline V CDR1 and CDR2: SGHVS, FQNEAQ. After removal of 2 bases from V and 1 base from J, the junction contained 5 bases not matched to a gene. The CDR3 reads CASSLREGWSYEQYF. In DNA, the CDR3 is TGTGCCAGCAGCTTAAGGGAGGGGTGGTCCTACGAGCAGTACTTC.

V and J are TRBV7-9 and TRBJ2-5; D might be TRBD2 (5 bases). V lost 4 bases and J 0 bases, leaving 9 bases between the germline ends. Per the germline V gene, CDR1 is SEHNR and CDR2 is FQNEAQ (reference sequence). CDR3 length equals 14 residues. The CDR3 here is CASSSLVDQETQYF. The DNA of the CDR3 is TGTGCCAGCAGCTCACTAGTGGACCAAGAGACCCAGTACTTC.